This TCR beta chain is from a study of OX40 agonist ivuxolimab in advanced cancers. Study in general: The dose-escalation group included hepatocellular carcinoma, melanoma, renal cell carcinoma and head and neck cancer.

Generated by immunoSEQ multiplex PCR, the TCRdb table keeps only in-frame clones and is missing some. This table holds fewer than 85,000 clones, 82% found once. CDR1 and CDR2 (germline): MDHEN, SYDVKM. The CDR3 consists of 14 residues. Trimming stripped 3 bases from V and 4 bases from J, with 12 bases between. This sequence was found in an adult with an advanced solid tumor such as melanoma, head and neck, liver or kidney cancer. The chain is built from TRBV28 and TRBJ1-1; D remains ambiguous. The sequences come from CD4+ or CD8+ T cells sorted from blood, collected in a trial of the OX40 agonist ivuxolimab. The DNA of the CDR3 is TGTGCCAGCAGTTTTCGTCTCTATGGCACTGAAGCTTTCTTT. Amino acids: CASSFRLYGTEAFF.